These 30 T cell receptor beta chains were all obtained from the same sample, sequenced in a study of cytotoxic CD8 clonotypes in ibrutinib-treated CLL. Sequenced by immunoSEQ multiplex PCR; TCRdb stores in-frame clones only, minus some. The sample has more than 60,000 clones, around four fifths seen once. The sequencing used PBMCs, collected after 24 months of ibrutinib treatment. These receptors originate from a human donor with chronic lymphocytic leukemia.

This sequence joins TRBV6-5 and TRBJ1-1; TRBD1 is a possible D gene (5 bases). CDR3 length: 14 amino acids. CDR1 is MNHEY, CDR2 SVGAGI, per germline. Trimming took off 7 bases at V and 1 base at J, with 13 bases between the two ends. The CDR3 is CASTNPGGNTEAFF. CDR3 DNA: TGTGCCAGCACCAACCCCGGGGGGAACACTGAAGCTTTCTTT.

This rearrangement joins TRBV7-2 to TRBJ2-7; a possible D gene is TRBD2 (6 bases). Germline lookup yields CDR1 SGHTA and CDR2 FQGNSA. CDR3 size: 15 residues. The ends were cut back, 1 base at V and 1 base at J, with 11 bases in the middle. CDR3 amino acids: CASSLDTSWSYEQYF. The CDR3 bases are TGTGCCAGCAGCTTAGATACTAGCTGGTCCTACGAGCAGTACTTC.

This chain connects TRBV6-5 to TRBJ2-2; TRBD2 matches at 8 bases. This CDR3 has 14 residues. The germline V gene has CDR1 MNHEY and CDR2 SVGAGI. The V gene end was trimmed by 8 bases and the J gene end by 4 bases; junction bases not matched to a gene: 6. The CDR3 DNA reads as TGTGCCAGCTTAAAGCGGGGGATCACCGGGGAGCTGTTTTTT. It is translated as CASLKRGITGELFF.

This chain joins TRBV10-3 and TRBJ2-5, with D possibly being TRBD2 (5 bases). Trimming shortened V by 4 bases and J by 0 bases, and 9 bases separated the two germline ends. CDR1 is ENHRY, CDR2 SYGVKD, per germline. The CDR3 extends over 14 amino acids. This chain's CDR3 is CAISAPGNQETQYF. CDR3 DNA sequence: TGTGCCATCAGTGCTCCGGGGAACCAAGAGACCCAGTACTTC.

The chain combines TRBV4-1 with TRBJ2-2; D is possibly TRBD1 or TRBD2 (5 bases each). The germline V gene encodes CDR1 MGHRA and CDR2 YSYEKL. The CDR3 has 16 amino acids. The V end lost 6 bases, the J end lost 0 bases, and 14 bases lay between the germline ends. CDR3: CASRTGAAANTGELFF. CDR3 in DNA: TGCGCCAGCAGGACCGGGGCAGCCGCGAACACCGGGGAGCTGTTTTTT.

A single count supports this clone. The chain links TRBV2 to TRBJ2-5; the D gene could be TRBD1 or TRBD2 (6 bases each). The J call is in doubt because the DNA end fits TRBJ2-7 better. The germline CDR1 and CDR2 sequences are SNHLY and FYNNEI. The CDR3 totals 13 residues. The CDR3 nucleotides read TGTGCCAGCACCGGGGGCAGGGGCTACGAGCAGTACTTC. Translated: CASTGGRGYEQYF.

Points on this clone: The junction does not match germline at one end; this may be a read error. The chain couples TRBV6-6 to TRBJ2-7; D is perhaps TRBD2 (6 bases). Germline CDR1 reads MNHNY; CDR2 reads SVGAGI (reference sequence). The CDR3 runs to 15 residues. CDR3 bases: TGTGCCAGCAGTGACTCTAGCGTCGGTTCCTACGAGCAGTACTTC. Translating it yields CASSDSSVGSYEQYF.

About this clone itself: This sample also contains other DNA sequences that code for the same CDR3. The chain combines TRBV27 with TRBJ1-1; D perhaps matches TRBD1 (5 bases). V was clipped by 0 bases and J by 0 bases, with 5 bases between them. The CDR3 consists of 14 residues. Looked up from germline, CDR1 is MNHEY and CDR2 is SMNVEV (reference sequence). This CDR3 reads CASSLSRVNTEAFF. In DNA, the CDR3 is TGTGCCAGCAGTTTATCCAGGGTGAACACTGAAGCTTTCTTT.

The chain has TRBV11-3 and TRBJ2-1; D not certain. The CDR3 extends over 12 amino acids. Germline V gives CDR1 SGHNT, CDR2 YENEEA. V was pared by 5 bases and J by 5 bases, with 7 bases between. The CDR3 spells CASSASNNEQFF. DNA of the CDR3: TGTGCCAGCAGCGCCTCTAACAATGAGCAGTTCTTC.

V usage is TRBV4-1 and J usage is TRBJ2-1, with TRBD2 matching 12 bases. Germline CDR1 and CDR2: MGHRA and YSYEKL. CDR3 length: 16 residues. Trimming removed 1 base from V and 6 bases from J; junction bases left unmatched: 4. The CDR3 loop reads CASSQGTSGRFNEQFF. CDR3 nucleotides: TGCGCCAGCAGCCAAGGCACTAGCGGGAGGTTCAATGAGCAGTTCTTC.

The CDR3 coding sequence is TGTGCCAGTAGTATCCGGACAGGGGTGGATGAAAAACTGTTTTTT. This translates into CASSIRTGVDEKLFF. The genes are TRBV19 and TRBJ1-4; 9 bases agree with TRBD1. From germline, CDR1 is LNHDA and CDR2 SQIVND (reference sequence). The CDR3 is 15 amino acids. J was trimmed by 6 bases and V by 3 bases; bases with no gene match: 5.

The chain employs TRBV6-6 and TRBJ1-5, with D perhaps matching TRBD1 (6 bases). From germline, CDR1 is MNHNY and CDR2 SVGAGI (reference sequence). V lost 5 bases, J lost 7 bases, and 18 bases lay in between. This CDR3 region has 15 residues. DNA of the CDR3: TGTGCCAGCAGTCTCAAACAGGGTTCAGGGCAGCCCCAGCATTTT. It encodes CASSLKQGSGQPQHF.

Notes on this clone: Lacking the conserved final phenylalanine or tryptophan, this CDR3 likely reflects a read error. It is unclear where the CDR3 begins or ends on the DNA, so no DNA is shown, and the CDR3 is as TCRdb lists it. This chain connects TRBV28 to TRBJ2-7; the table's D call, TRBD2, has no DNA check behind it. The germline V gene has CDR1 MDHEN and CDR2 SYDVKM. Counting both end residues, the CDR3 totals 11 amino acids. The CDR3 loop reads CASSFPFLELQ.

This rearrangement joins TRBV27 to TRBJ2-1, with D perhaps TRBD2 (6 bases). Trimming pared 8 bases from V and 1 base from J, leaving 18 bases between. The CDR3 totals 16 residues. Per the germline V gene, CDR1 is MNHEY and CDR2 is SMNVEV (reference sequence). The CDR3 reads CASLRGSRGSYNEQFF. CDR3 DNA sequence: TGTGCCAGCCTTCGGGGGAGTAGGGGATCCTACAATGAGCAGTTCTTC.

The CDR3 DNA reads as TGTGCCAGCGGAACGGTTGGGGGCCGGTATGGCTACACCTTC. The encoded protein is CASGTVGGRYGYTF. V gene TRBV6-1 combines with J gene TRBJ1-2; maybe TRBD1 (6 bases). The ends were cut back, 8 bases at V and 5 bases at J, with 18 bases in the middle. Looked up from germline, CDR1 is MNHNS and CDR2 is SASEGT. This CDR3 contains 14 residues.

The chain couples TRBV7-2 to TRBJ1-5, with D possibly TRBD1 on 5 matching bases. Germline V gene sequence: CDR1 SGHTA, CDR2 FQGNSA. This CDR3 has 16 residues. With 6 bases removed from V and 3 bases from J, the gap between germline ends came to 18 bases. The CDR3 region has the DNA TGTGCCAGCAGTCCCTATTACGGGGGGGACAATCAGCCCCAGCATTTT. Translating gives CASSPYYGGDNQPQHF.

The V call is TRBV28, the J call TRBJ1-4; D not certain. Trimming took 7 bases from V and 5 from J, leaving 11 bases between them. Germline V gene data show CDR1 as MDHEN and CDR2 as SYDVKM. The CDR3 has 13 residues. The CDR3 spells CASNPILNEKLFF. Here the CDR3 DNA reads TGTGCCAGCAACCCAATTCTCAATGAAAAACTGTTTTTT.

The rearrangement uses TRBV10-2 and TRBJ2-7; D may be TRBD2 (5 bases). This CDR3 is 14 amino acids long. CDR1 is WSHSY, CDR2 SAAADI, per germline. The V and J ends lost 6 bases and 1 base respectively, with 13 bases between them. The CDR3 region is CASSLDGVSYEQYF. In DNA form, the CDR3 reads TGCGCCAGCAGCCTAGACGGGGTATCCTACGAGCAGTACTTC.

CDR3 region: CAWKVGIPQNNEKLFF. CDR3 coding DNA: TGTGCCTGGAAGGTGGGGATTCCGCAAAATAATGAAAAACTGTTTTTT. The chain is built from TRBV30 and TRBJ1-4; D is uncertain. Per the germline V gene, CDR1 is GTSNPN and CDR2 is SVGIG (reference sequence). The CDR3 length is 16 residues. Trimming took 4 bases from V and 4 from J, leaving 19 bases between them.

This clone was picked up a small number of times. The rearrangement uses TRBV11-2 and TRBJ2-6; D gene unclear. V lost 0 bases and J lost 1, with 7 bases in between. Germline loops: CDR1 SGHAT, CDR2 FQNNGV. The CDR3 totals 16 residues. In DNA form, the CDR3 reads TGTGCCAGCAGCTTAGATTGGGTTTCTGGGGCCAACGTCCTGACTTTC. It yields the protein CASSLDWVSGANVLTF.

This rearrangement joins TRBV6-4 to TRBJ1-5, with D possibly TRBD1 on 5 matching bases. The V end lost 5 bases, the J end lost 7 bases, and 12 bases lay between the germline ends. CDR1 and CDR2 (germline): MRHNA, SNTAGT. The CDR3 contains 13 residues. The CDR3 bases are TGTGCCAGCAGTCCGGGGGTGAGCCAGCCCCAGCATTTT. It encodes CASSPGVSQPQHF.

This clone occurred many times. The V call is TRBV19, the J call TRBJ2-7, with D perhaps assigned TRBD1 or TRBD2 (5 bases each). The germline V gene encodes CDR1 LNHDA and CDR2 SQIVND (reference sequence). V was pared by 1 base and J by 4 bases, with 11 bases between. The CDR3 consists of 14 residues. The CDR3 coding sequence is TGTGCCAGTAGTATAGTAGATGGGGGATACGAGCAGTACTTC. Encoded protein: CASSIVDGGYEQYF.

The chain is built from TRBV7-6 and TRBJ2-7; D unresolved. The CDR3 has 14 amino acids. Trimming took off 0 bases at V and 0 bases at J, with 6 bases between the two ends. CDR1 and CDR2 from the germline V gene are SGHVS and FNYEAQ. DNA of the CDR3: TGTGCCAGCAGCTTAGCGGGTAACTCCTACGAGCAGTACTTC. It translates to CASSLAGNSYEQYF.

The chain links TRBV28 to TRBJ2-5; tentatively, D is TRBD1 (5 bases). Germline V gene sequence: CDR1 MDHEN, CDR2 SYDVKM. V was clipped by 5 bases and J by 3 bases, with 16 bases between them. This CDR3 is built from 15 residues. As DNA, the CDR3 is TGTGCCAGCAGTCAACCCCGGGTAGGGGAAGAGACCCAGTACTTC. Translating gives CASSQPRVGEETQYF.

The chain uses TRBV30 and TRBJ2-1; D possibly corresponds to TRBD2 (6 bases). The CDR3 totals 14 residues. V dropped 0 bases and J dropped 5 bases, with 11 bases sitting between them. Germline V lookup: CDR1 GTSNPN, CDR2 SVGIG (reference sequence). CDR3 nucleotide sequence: TGTGCCTGGAGTGTTCGGCCTAGCGACAATGAGCAGTTCTTC. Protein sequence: CAWSVRPSDNEQFF.

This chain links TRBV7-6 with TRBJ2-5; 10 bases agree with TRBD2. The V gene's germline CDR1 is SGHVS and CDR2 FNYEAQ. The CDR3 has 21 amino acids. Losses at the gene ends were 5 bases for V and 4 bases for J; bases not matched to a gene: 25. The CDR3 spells CASSRAAEARGLAGVGETQYF. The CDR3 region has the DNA TGTGCCAGCAGCCGGGCGGCCGAGGCTCGGGGCCTAGCGGGAGTTGGAGAGACCCAGTACTTC.

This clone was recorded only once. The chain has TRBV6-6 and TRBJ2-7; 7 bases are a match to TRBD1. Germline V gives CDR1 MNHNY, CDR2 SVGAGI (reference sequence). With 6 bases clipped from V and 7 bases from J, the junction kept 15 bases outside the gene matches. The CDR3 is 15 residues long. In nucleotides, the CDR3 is TGTGCCAGCAGGCAGACAGGGCCGACGACGGGGGAGCAGTACTTC. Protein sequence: CASRQTGPTTGEQYF.

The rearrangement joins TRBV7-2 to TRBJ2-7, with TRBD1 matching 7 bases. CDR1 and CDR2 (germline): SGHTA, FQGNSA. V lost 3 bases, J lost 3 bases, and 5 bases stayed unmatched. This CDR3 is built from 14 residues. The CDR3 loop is CASSFNRGDYEQYF. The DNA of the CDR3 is TGTGCCAGCAGCTTTAACAGGGGAGACTACGAGCAGTACTTC. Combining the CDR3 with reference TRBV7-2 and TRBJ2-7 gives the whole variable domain GAGVSQSPSNKVTEKGKDVELRCDPISGHTALYWYRQSLGQGLEFLIYFQGNSAPDKSGLPSDRFSAERTGGSVSTLTIQRTQQEDSAVYLCASSFNRGDYEQYFGPGTRLTVT.

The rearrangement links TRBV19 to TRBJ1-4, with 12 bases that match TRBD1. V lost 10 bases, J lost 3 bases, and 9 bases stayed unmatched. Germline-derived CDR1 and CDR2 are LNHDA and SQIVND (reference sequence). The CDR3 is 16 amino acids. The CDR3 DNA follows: TGTGCCACACGGGACAGGGGGCTTGTGGCTAATGAAAAACTGTTTTTT. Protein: CATRDRGLVANEKLFF.

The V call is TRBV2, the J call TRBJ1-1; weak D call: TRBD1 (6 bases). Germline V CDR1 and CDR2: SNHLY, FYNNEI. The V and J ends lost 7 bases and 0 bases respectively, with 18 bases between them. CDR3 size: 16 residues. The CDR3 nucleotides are TGTGCCAGCACCATCTTAGGGGGACACCTGAACACTGAAGCTTTCTTT. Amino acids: CASTILGGHLNTEAFF.